Here is one TCR beta chain with its context. Donors consisted of healthy bone marrow donors. Losses at the gene ends were 3 bases for V and 1 base for J; bases not matched to a gene: 4. Germline loops: CDR1 MDHEN, CDR2 SYDVKM. CDR3 length: 15 amino acids. This sample is part of a study of cytomegalovirus exposure and HLA in healthy donors. This PCR relied on a set of 60 Vbeta primers and 13 Jbeta primers. Generated by immunoSEQ multiplex PCR, the TCRdb table keeps only in-frame clones and is missing some. The sample lists some 170,000 clones, about 83% occurring once. The TCR comes from a female donor in good health and CMV-seronegative. The chain recombines TRBV28 with TRBJ2-5, with 8 bases fitting TRBD1. The specimen was PBMCs. CDR3 residues: CASSFYQGAQETQYF. CDR3 DNA sequence: TGTGCCAGCAGTTTCTACCAGGGGGCCCAAGAGACCCAGTACTTC. Full variable domain (rest looked up from reference TRBV28 and TRBJ2-5): DVKVTQSSRYLVKRTGEKVFLECVQDMDHENMFWYRQDPGLGLRLIYFSYDVKMKEKGDIPEGYSVSREKKERFSLILESASTNQTSMYLCASSFYQGAQETQYFGPGTRLLVL.